The 30 T cell receptor beta chains listed next were all sequenced from one sample in a study of shared T cell receptors in the human thymus. The repertoire was sequenced with immunoSEQ multiplex PCR; TCRdb's copy has only in-frame clones and lacks some. The sample carries over 650,000 clones, roughly 86% recorded once. The same sample was also studied in work on human thymus T cells.

Sequenced sample: thymocytes. These receptors were taken from a boy under two years old with a congenital heart defect.

The genes are TRBV10-1 and TRBJ2-3; TRBD2 matches at 10 bases. The CDR3 has 16 residues. With V trimmed by 8 bases and J by 3 bases, 11 bases remained unmatched. Germline values: CDR1 WNHNN, CDR2 SYGVQD (reference sequence). CDR3 residues: CASSQELAGATDTQYF. DNA for the CDR3: TGCGCCAGCTCCCAGGAGCTAGCGGGAGCGACAGATACGCAGTATTTT.

The V and J genes are TRBV4-1 and TRBJ2-5; 7 positions match TRBD2. Trimming at V came to 0 bases and at J to 2 bases, leaving 12 bases not matched to a gene. Germline CDR1 is MGHRA and CDR2 is YSYEKL. CDR3 length equals 18 residues. The CDR3 bases are TGCGCCAGCAGCCAAGATTGCGGATTAGCGGGTGATCAAGAGACCCAGTACTTC. Its translation is CASSQDCGLAGDQETQYF.

The J gene is TRBJ2-5, the V gene TRBV5-4; 10 nucleotides line up with TRBD1. CDR3 length: 17 amino acids. With V trimmed by 0 bases and J by 3 bases, 8 bases remained unmatched. Germline V CDR1 and CDR2: SGHNT, YYREEE (reference sequence). The CDR3 DNA reads as TGTGCCAGCAGCTTGGGTGCCCCGGGACAGGGGAAAGAGACCCAGTACTTC. Its translation: CASSLGAPGQGKETQYF.

Points on this clone: This CDR3 is also generated by other DNA sequences in the sample. The chain recombines TRBV15 with TRBJ1-6; D possibly corresponds to TRBD1 (5 bases). Trimming removed 11 bases from V and 1 base from J, with 12 bases in between. Germline values: CDR1 LNHNV, CDR2 YYDKDF (reference sequence). CDR3 length: 14 amino acids. The DNA of the CDR3 is TGTGCCTGTAGTGGGGGGTCCTATAATTCACCCCTCCACTTT. Translation: CACSGGSYNSPLHF.

This sequence joins TRBV19 and TRBJ1-2, with 7 nucleotides matching TRBD1. CDR1 and CDR2 (germline): LNHDA, SQIVND (reference sequence). V lost 3 bases, J lost 4 bases, and 8 bases stayed unmatched. The CDR3 loop spans 15 amino acids. CDR3 protein: CASSIGKRDSYGYTF. Here the CDR3 DNA reads TGTGCCAGTAGTATCGGTAAAAGGGACAGCTATGGCTACACCTTC.

The V call is TRBV30, the J call TRBJ1-1; no reliable D call. This CDR3 is 13 amino acids long. The germline gives CDR1 GTSNPN, CDR2 SVGIG (reference sequence). The ends were cut back, 3 bases at V and 6 bases at J, with 14 bases in the middle. CDR3 loop: CAWSPRRVAEAFF. CDR3 nucleotide sequence: TGTGCCTGGAGCCCAAGGAGAGTCGCTGAAGCTTTCTTT.

The gene calls are TRBV7-5 and TRBJ1-2; the D call TRBD1 from the table was never checked on the DNA. TRBV7-5 is noted as a pseudogene. The CDR3 contains 18 residues. This CDR3 reads CARTSTGTGGQANYGYTF. Here the CDR3 DNA reads TGTGCCAGAACCAGCACCGGGACAGGGGGCCAAGCTAACTATGGCTACACCTTC.

V gene TRBV5-6 combines with J gene TRBJ1-2; 12 bases map to TRBD1. J lost 0 bases, V lost 7 bases, and 16 bases had no gene match. The germline CDR1 and CDR2 sequences are SGHDT and YYEEEE. The CDR3 has 19 amino acids. The CDR3 loop reads CASQSRDRGRRRTNYGYTF. The CDR3 bases are TGTGCCAGCCAATCGAGGGACAGGGGGCGGCGGCGGACTAACTATGGCTACACCTTC.

The V and J genes are TRBV18 and TRBJ1-2; 12 nucleotides agree with TRBD1. The CDR3 consists of 16 residues. Germline V gene lookup returns CDR1 KGHSH and CDR2 LQKENI. V shed 0 bases, J shed 8 bases, and the junction held 7 bases outside the gene matches. The CDR3 protein is CASSPPGTGGSEGYTF. The CDR3 DNA reads as TGTGCCAGCTCACCACCCGGGACAGGGGGCAGTGAGGGCTACACCTTC. Full variable domain (missing parts from reference TRBV18 and TRBJ1-2): NAGVMQNPRHLVRRRGQEARLRCSPMKGHSHVYWYRQLPEEGLKFMVYLQKENIIDESGMPKERFSAEFPKEGPSILRIQQVVRGDSAAYFCASSPPGTGGSEGYTFGSGTRLTVV.

The CDR3 DNA sequence: TGTGCCAGCAGCTTAGAGGGACAGATGAACACTGAAGCTTTCTTT. Translated, it gives CASSLEGQMNTEAFF. V usage is TRBV11-2 and J usage is TRBJ1-1; 7 nucleotides agree with TRBD1. After removal of 0 bases from V and 0 bases from J, the junction contained 1 base not matched to a gene. The CDR3 is 15 amino acids. Germline V gene data show CDR1 as SGHAT and CDR2 as FQNNGV.

The chain is built from TRBV2 and TRBJ2-2, with 8 bases that match TRBD1. This CDR3 is 15 amino acids long. Germline V gene sequence: CDR1 SNHLY, CDR2 FYNNEI. J was trimmed by 3 bases and V by 6 bases; bases with no gene match: 6. The CDR3 DNA reads TGTGCCAGCAGCGGACAGGGTGCGGACACCGGGGAGCTGTTTTTT. Protein: CASSGQGADTGELFF.

The V gene is TRBV5-6, the J gene TRBJ2-3, with TRBD2 identical over 11 bases. Unmatched junction bases numbered 7, after V lost 1 base and J lost 6 bases. The CDR3 is 16 amino acids. CDR1 SGHDT and CDR2 YYEEEE come from the germline V gene. CDR3 residues: CASSLNLAGGRDTQYF. CDR3 nucleotides: TGTGCCAGCAGCTTGAATTTAGCGGGAGGGCGCGATACGCAGTATTTT.

The rearrangement uses TRBV7-2 and TRBJ2-1, with D possibly being TRBD1 (5 bases). The CDR3 loop spans 14 amino acids. The germline V gene encodes CDR1 SGHTA and CDR2 FQGNSA. V lost 2 bases and J 6 bases, leaving 11 bases between the germline ends. CDR3 protein: CASSLRGRVNEQFF. The CDR3 nucleotides read TGTGCCAGCAGCTTACGTGGCAGGGTCAATGAGCAGTTCTTC.

This rearrangement joins TRBV9 to TRBJ2-1; 12 bases are shared with TRBD2. J lost 8 bases, V lost 4 bases, and 13 bases had no gene match. The CDR3 is 17 amino acids. CDR1 is SGDLS and CDR2 is YYNGEE in the germline V gene. The CDR3 sequence: CASSPLQGLAGPDEQFF. In nucleotides, the CDR3 is TGTGCCAGCAGCCCCCTTCAAGGACTAGCGGGACCGGATGAGCAGTTCTTC.

V is TRBV19 and J is TRBJ1-5; 7 nucleotides agree with TRBD1. The germline CDR1 and CDR2 sequences are LNHDA and SQIVND (reference sequence). This CDR3 is 16 amino acids long. V dropped 4 bases and J dropped 2; count of bases not matched to a gene: 8. The CDR3 loop reads CASSNEDRERNQPQHF. Written as DNA, the CDR3 is TGTGCCAGTAGTAACGAAGACAGGGAGCGCAATCAGCCCCAGCATTTT.

This clone was picked up one time. V and J are TRBV10-2 and TRBJ2-1; TRBD2 aligns across 8 bases. This CDR3 comprises 15 residues. CDR1 is WSHSY and CDR2 is SAAADI in the germline V gene. With 4 bases clipped from V and 0 bases from J, the junction kept 2 bases outside the gene matches. The CDR3 sequence: CASSGLAGSYNEQFF. CDR3 coding DNA: TGCGCCAGCAGTGGTCTAGCGGGCTCCTACAATGAGCAGTTCTTC.

This rearrangement joins TRBV15 to TRBJ1-1, with 9 bases lining up with TRBD1. J was trimmed by 3 bases and V by 3 bases; bases with no gene match: 8. Germline assignment: CDR1 LNHNV and CDR2 YYDKDF (reference sequence). CDR3 length equals 16 residues. The CDR3 bases are TGTGCCACCAGCAGCCCCGGGACAGGGCGTCACACTGAAGCTTTCTTT. This encodes CATSSPGTGRHTEAFF.

V gene TRBV27 combines with J gene TRBJ2-1, with 12 bases aligning to TRBD2. This CDR3 is 17 amino acids long. Per the germline V gene, CDR1 is MNHEY and CDR2 is SMNVEV (reference sequence). The trim removed 5 bases at V and 5 bases at J, leaving 10 bases unmatched. The CDR3 loop is CASSNPGTSGFDNEQFF. DNA for the CDR3: TGTGCCAGCAGTAACCCCGGGACTAGCGGGTTCGACAATGAGCAGTTCTTC.

The chain carries TRBV27 and TRBJ2-3; TRBD2 agrees at 7 bases. V lost 5 bases to trimming and J lost 4 bases; unmatched junction nucleotides: 15. The CDR3 length is 17 residues. Germline CDR1 MNHEY, CDR2 SMNVEV (reference sequence). The CDR3 DNA is TGTGCCAGCAGTCACCAGCCCAGCGGGGCTATTCCAGATACGCAGTATTTT. Translated: CASSHQPSGAIPDTQYF.

The genes are TRBV11-2 and TRBJ1-2; D uncertain. Germline CDR1 is SGHAT and CDR2 is FQNNGV. The germline V and J ends were trimmed by 1 base and 4 bases, with 13 bases remaining between them. The CDR3 has 15 amino acids. CDR3 amino acids: CASSLVEDPSYGYTF. The CDR3, as DNA: TGTGCCAGCAGCTTAGTCGAGGATCCATCCTATGGCTACACCTTC.

The chain carries TRBV4-1 and TRBJ2-2; TRBD2 might be the D (6 bases). The CDR3 sequence is 16 residues long. The germline gives CDR1 MGHRA, CDR2 YSYEKL. The V end lost 0 bases, the J end lost 2 bases, and 10 bases lay between the germline ends. In nucleotides, the CDR3 is TGCGCCAGCAGCCAAGATGGGCGGGGAAACACCGGGGAGCTGTTTTTT. Translated: CASSQDGRGNTGELFF.

This clone was counted a single time. The chain is built from TRBV19 and TRBJ2-7; a weak D match, TRBD2 (6 bases). Germline assignment: CDR1 LNHDA and CDR2 SQIVND (reference sequence). This CDR3 contains 14 residues. Trimming left V 5 bases short and J 4 bases short, with 15 bases between. CDR3 DNA sequence: TGTGCCAGTAGTCGTGTGGAGGGAATATACGAGCAGTACTTC. Translation: CASSRVEGIYEQYF.

The J gene is TRBJ1-2, the V gene TRBV4-1; D is possibly TRBD1 (5 bases). V shed 0 bases and J shed 5 bases, with 10 bases lying between them. This CDR3 has 14 residues. The germline V gene encodes CDR1 MGHRA and CDR2 YSYEKL. CDR3 loop: CASSQEAQAYGYTF. The CDR3 nucleotides are TGCGCCAGCAGCCAAGAGGCACAGGCGTATGGCTACACCTTC.

As DNA, the CDR3 is TGTGCCAGCAGCCTGGGACAGTCCGTGTACGAGCAGTACTTC. Translated: CASSLGQSVYEQYF. The V and J genes are TRBV5-5 and TRBJ2-7; TRBD1 aligns across 7 bases. The V gene end was trimmed by 4 bases and the J gene end by 4 bases; junction bases not matched to a gene: 8. In germline, CDR1 is SGHKS, CDR2 YYEKEE (reference sequence). The length of the CDR3 is 14 residues.

The chain carries TRBV6-1 and TRBJ2-7; 14 bases are a match to TRBD2. This CDR3 spans 19 amino acids. V lost 3 bases and J lost 0; bases outside the gene matches: 10. Germline V gives CDR1 MNHNS, CDR2 SASEGT. The CDR3 reads CASSDRPGLAGERSYEQYF. CDR3 sequence (DNA): TGTGCCAGCAGTGACCGTCCGGGACTAGCGGGAGAGCGCTCCTACGAGCAGTACTTC.

The chain has TRBV6-5 and TRBJ1-2; TRBD1 matches at 8 bases. V shed 6 bases and J 7 bases; nucleotides not matched to a gene: 13. The CDR3 spans 15 residues. CDR1 is MNHEY and CDR2 is SVGAGI in the germline V gene. This CDR3 reads CASSPGQGSIGGYTF. CDR3 DNA sequence: TGTGCCAGCAGCCCCGGACAGGGAAGTATCGGTGGCTACACCTTC.

The J gene is TRBJ1-2, the V gene TRBV7-8; 8 bases are a match to TRBD1. V was pared by 3 bases and J by 3 bases, with 15 bases of the junction left unmatched. This CDR3 is built from 18 residues. Germline V CDR1 and CDR2: SGHVS, FQNEAQ. The CDR3 DNA sequence: TGTGCCAGCAGCTTCCTAGGACAGGGTGAAGGTCGAGACTATGGCTACACCTTC. This translates into CASSFLGQGEGRDYGYTF.

The CDR3 spells CASSRGDRGPEKLFF. The CDR3, as DNA: TGTGCCAGCAGTCGCGGGGACAGGGGGCCCGAAAAACTGTTTTTT. This chain uses TRBV6-5 with TRBJ1-4, with 12 nucleotides matching TRBD1. Trimming removed 5 bases from V and 8 bases from J; junction bases left unmatched: 6. Germline V gene sequence: CDR1 MNHEY, CDR2 SVGAGI. CDR3 length: 15 amino acids.

The chain joins TRBV6-5 to TRBJ2-5; the match to TRBD1 covers 9 bases. Per germline, CDR1 MNHEY and CDR2 SVGAGI. The CDR3 runs 15 residues. V gave up 1 base and J gave up 0 bases; unmatched junction bases: 0. The CDR3 sequence is CASSYWTGDQETQYF. The CDR3, as DNA: TGTGCCAGCAGTTACTGGACAGGGGACCAAGAGACCCAGTACTTC.

In this sample, this clone turned up a few times. The V call is TRBV4-3, the J call TRBJ2-3; possibly TRBD2 for D (6 bases). Germline V gene data show CDR1 as LGHNA and CDR2 as YSLEER. V was cut by 4 bases and J by 2 bases, with 16 bases left in between. The CDR3 is made up of 16 amino acids. The CDR3 bases are TGCGCCAGCAGCCCCGGGGAGTGGGAGGACACAGATACGCAGTATTTT. It encodes CASSPGEWEDTDTQYF.